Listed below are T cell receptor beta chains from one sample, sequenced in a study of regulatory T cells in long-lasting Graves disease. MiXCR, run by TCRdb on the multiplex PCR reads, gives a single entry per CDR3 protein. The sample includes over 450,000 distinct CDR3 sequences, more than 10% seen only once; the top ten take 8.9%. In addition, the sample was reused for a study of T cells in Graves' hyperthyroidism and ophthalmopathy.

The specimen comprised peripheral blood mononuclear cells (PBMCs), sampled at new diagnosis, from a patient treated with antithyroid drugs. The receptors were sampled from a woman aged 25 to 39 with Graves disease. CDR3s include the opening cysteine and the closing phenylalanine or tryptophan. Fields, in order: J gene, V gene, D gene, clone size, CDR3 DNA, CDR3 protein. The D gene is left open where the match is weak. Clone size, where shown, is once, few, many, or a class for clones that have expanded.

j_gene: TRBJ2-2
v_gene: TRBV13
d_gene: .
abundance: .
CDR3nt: TGTGCCAGCAGCTTACGCGGGTCGGGCATCGGGGAGCTGTTTTTT
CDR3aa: CASSLRGSGIGELFF

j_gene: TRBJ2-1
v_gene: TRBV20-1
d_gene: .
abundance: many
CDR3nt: TGCAGTGCTAGAGATCAGGGGTACAATGAGCAGTTCTTC
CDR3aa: CSARDQGYNEQFF

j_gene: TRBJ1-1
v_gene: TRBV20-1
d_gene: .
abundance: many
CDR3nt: TGCAGTAAGGAAAAACCCGGGATCCTTGAAGCTTTCTTT
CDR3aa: CSKEKPGILEAFF

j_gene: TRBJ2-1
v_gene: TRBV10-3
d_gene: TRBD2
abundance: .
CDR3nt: TGTGCCATCAGTGAATATGGGACTAGCGGAGACAATGAGCAGTTCTTC
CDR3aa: CAISEYGTSGDNEQFF

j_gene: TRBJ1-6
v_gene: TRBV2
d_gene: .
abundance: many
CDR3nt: TGTGCCAGCAAAAGACAGAGCTCCTATAATTCACCCCTCCACTTT
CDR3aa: CASKRQSSYNSPLHF

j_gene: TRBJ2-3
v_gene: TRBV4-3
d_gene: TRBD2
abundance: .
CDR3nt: TGCGCCAGCAGCCAAGCGGGACTAACCGGCCCGGATACGCAGTATTTT
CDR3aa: CASSQAGLTGPDTQYF

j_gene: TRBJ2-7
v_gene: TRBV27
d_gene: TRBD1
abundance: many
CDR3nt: TGTGCCAGCAGTTCCCGGGACAGGGCCTCCTACGAGCAGTACTTC
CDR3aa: CASSSRDRASYEQYF

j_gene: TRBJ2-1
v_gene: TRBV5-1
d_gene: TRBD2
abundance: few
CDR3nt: TGCGCCAGCAGCTTACGAGCTAGCGGCTCCTACAATGAGCAGTTCTTC
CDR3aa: CASSLRASGSYNEQFF

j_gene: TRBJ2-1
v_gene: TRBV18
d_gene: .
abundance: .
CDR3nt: TGTGCCAGCTCAACCAGGAGCTCCTACAATGAGCAGTTCTTC
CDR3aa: CASSTRSSYNEQFF

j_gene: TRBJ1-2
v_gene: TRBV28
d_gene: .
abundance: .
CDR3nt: TGTGCCAGCAGTTCCTCTCCCCTTAACTATGGCTACACCTTC
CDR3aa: CASSSSPLNYGYTF

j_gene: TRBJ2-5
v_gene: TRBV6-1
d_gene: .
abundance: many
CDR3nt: TGTGCCAGCAGTCCCCTTCTTGCGGCCCAGTACTTC
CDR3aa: CASSPLLAAQYF

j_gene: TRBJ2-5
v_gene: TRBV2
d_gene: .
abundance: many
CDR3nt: TGTGCCAGCAGTGTCCTAACCTGGGAGACCCAGTACTTC
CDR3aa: CASSVLTWETQYF

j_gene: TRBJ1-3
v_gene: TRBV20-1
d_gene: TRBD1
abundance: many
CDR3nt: TGCAGTGCTAAACAGGGGGCTGGTGGAAACACCATATATTTT
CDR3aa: CSAKQGAGGNTIYF

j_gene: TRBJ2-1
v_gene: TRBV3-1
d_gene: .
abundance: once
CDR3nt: TGTGCCAGCAACAGCCTCTACAATGAGCAGTTCTTC
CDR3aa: CASNSLYNEQFF

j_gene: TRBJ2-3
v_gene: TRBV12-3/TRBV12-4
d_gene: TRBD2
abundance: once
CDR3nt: TGTGCCAGCAGTTTAGTAGCAGGGAGGGGAGATACGCAGTATTTT
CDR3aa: CASSLVAGRGDTQYF

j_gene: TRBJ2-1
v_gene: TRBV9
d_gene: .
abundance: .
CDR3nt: TGTGCCAGCAGCAAACCCGTAGGGGATTACTCCTACAATGAGCAGTTCTTC
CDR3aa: CASSKPVGDYSYNEQFF

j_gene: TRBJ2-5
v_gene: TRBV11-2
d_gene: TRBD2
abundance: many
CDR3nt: TGTGCCAGCAGCATTAGCGGGAGGGCCTCTACACAAGAGACCCAGTACTTC
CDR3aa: CASSISGRASTQETQYF

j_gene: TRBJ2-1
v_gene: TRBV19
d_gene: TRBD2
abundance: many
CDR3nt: TGTGCCAGTAGTATAGGGGACTACTACAATGAGCAGTTCTTC
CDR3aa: CASSIGDYYNEQFF

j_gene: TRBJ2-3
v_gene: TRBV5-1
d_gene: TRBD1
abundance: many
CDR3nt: TGCGCCAGCAGCCCAAGGGACAGGGGATCGGATACGCAGTATTTT
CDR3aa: CASSPRDRGSDTQYF

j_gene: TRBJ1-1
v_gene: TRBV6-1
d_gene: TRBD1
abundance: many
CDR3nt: TGTGCCAGCATCACCCCAGGGGGTATATCTGAAGCTTTCTTT
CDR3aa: CASITPGGISEAFF

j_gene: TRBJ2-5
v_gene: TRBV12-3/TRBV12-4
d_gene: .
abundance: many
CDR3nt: TGTGCCAGCAGCAACGAGGTGACTCAAGAGACCCAGTACTTC
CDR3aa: CASSNEVTQETQYF

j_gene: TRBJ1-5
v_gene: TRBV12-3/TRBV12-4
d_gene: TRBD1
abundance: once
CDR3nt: TGTGCCAGCAGTTGGGACAGGGGAGGCGTTGGCAATCAGCCCCGGCATTTT
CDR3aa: CASSWDRGGVGNQPRHF

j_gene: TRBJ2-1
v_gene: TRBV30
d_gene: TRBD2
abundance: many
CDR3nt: TGTGCCTGGACGGGAGCGGGGGGGAAGAATGAGCAGTTCTTC
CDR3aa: CAWTGAGGKNEQFF

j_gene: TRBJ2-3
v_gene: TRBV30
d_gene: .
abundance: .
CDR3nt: TGTGCCTGGATGGCGGATACGGGGGATACGCAGTATTTT
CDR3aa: CAWMADTGDTQYF

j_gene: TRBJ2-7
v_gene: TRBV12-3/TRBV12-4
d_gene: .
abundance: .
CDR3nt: TGTGCCAGCAGTTTTTATGTCGCAGGGCACTACGAGCAGTACTTC
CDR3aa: CASSFYVAGHYEQYF

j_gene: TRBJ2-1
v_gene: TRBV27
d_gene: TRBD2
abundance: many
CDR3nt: TGTGCCAGCTCCGGACTAGCGGGGCAATCCAAGCAGTTCTTC
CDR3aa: CASSGLAGQSKQFF

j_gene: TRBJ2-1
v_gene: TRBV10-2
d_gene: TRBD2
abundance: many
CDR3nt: TGCGCCAGCAGGATAGCGGGCTCCTACAATGAGCAGTTCTTC
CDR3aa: CASRIAGSYNEQFF

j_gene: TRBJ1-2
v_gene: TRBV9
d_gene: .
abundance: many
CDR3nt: TGTGCCAGCAGCCCGGGGCCTACCGCTAACTATGGCTACACCTTC
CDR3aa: CASSPGPTANYGYTF

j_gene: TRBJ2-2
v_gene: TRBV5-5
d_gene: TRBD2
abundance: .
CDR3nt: TGTGCCAGCAGCTTCGGGCTAGCGGGAACCGGGGAGCTGTTTTTT
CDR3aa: CASSFGLAGTGELFF

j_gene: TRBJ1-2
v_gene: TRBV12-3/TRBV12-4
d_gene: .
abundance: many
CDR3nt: TGTGCCAGCAGTTCAATGGGTGGCTACACCTTC
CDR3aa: CASSSMGGYTF

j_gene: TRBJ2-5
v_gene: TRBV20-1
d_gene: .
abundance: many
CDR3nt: TGCAGTGCTATGGGGGGGACCCAGTACTTC
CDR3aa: CSAMGGTQYF

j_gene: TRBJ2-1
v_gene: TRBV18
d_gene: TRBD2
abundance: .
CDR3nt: TGTGCCAGCTCACCAGGAGCGGGACCCCACGCCGACAATGAGCAGTTCTTC
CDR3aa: CASSPGAGPHADNEQFF

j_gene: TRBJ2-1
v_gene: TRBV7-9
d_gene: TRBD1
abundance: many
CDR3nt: TGTGCCAGCAGCGCTGACAGGGGGTCCTACAATGAGCAGTTCTTC
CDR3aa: CASSADRGSYNEQFF

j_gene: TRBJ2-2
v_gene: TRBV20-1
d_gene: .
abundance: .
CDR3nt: TGCAGTGCCAGGACCCCCGGGGCAGCCAAGACCGGGGAGCTGTTTTTT
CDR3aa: CSARTPGAAKTGELFF

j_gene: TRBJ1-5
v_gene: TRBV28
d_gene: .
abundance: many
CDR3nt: TGTGCCAGCAGTTTCTCCGGGAGGGTGGGCCAGCCCCAGCATTTT
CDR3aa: CASSFSGRVGQPQHF

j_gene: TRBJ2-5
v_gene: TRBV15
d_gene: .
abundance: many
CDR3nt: TGTGCCACCAGCAGCGTCCTGAGAGTCGGTAAACGAGAGACCCAGTACTTC
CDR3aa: CATSSVLRVGKRETQYF

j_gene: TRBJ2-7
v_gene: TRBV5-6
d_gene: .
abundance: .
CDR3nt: TGTGCCAGCAGCTTGGTGCAAAGCTACGAGCAGTACTTC
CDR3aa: CASSLVQSYEQYF

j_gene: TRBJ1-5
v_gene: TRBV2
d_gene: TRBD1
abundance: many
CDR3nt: TGTGCCAGCAGAGAGGACAGGCTCAACAATCAGCCCCAGCATTTT
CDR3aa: CASREDRLNNQPQHF

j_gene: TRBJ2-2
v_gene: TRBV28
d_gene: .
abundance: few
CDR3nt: TGTGCCAGCAGTGGGCTAGCCGGGGAGCTGTTTTTT
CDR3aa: CASSGLAGELFF

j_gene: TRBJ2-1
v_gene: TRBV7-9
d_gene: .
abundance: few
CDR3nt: TGTGCCAGCAGCTCCGGACGGGTAGCCTACAATGAGCAGTTCTTC
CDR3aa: CASSSGRVAYNEQFF

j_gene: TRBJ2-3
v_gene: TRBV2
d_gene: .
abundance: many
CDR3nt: TGTGCCAGCAGTCAGACTAGTGGAACAGATACGCAGTATTTT
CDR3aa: CASSQTSGTDTQYF

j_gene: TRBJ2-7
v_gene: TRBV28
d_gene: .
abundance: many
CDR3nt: TGTGCCAGCAGTAGACTTATGGGCGAGCAGTACTTC
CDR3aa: CASSRLMGEQYF

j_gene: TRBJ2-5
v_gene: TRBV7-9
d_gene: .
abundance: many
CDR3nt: TGTGCCAGCAGCTTAGCCCCCTGGGCCAGGGGTCAAGAGACCCAGTACTTC
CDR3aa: CASSLAPWARGQETQYF

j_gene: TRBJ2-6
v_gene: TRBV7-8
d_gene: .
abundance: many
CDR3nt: TGTGCCAGCAGCTCGCTGGAAAGCTCTGGGGCCAACGTCCTGACTTTC
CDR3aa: CASSSLESSGANVLTF

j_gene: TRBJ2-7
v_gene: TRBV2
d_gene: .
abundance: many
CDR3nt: TGTGCCAGCAACTGGTTGAAGGGGGCCTACGAGCAGTACTTC
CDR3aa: CASNWLKGAYEQYF

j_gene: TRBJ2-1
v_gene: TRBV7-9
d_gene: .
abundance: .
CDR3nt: TGTGCCAGCAGCTTAAGGGGGGGGGACAATGAGCAGTTCTTC
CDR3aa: CASSLRGGDNEQFF

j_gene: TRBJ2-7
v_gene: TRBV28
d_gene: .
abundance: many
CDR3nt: TGTGCCAGCAGCCTGTCGGAGGCCTACGAGCAGTACTTC
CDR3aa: CASSLSEAYEQYF

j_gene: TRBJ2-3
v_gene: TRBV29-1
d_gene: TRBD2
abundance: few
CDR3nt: TGCAGCGTTGAAGGGGCGGGGGGACTTGATACGCAGTATTTT
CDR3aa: CSVEGAGGLDTQYF

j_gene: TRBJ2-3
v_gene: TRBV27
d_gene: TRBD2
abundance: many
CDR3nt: TGTGCCAGCAGCCCGGGACTAGCGGGAGGTCGCACAGATACGCAGTATTTT
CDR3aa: CASSPGLAGGRTDTQYF

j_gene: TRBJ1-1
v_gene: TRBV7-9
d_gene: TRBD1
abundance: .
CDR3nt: TGTGCCAGCAGCCCGACCGAGGTACAGGGGTACGCTGAAGCTTTCTTT
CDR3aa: CASSPTEVQGYAEAFF

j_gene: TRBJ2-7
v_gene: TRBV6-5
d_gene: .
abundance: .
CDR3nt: TGTGCCAGCAGTTACTCCTACGGGACATCCTACGAGCAGTACTTC
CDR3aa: CASSYSYGTSYEQYF

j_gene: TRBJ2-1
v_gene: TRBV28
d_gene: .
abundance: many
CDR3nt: TGTGCCAGCAGCGCCGCCCACAATGAGCAGTTCTTC
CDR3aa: CASSAAHNEQFF

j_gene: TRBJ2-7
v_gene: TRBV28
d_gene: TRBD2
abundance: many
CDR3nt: TGTGCCAGCAGTTGGGGGACTAGCGGGAGCCCCCACGAGCAGTACTTC
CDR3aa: CASSWGTSGSPHEQYF

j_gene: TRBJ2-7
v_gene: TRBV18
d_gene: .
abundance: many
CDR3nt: TGTGCCAGCTCACTAGATTTTCCCGACGAGCAGTACTTC
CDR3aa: CASSLDFPDEQYF

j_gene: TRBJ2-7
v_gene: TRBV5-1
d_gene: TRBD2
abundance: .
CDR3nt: TGCGCCAGCAGCTACTCTAGCGGGACCTACGAGCAGTACTTC
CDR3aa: CASSYSSGTYEQYF

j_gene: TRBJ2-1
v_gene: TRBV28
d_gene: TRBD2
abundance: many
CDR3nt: TGTGCCAGCAGTTTATTAGGCGGGAGGTCGAATGAGCAGTTCTTC
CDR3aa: CASSLLGGRSNEQFF

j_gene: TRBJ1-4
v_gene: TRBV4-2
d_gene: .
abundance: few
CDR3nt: TGTGCCAGCAGCCAGCCCAGGATGGGGTCTAATGAAAAACTGTTTTTT
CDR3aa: CASSQPRMGSNEKLFF